The rows below give T cell receptor beta chains drawn from one sample of a study of blood T cell repertoires in COVID-19. Sequencing was performed with immunoSEQ multiplex PCR; in TCRdb, only in-frame clones are kept and a portion is missing. The table has some 50,000 clones, 85% to 90% seen once. Sequencing was carried out using peripheral blood. These receptors all stem from a man aged 35 to 55 with active COVID-19. The CDR3 runs from the conserved cysteine through the conserved F or W. D genes are given only for firm matches. A row's size may be missing; if present it is once, few, many or a size class.

CDR3 protein: CASSLDAAPNNEQFF; CDR3 DNA: TGCGCCAGCAGCTTGGATGCGGCGCCAAACAATGAGCAGTTCTTC; clone size: -; J gene: TRBJ2-1; D gene: -; V gene: TRBV5-1
CDR3 protein: CASSLYLNTEAFF; CDR3 DNA: TGTGCCAGCAGCTTATATCTGAACACTGAAGCTTTCTTT; clone size: -; J gene: TRBJ1-1; D gene: -; V gene: TRBV7-9
CDR3 protein: CASSPGTGMETQYF; CDR3 DNA: TGTGCCAGCTCACCAGGGACAGGGATGGAGACCCAGTACTTC; clone size: -; J gene: TRBJ2-5; D gene: TRBD1; V gene: TRBV18
CDR3 protein: CASTPGLADYNEQFF; CDR3 DNA: TGTGCCAGTACCCCGGGACTAGCGGACTACAATGAGCAGTTCTTC; clone size: -; J gene: TRBJ2-1; D gene: TRBD2; V gene: TRBV19
CDR3 protein: CASRPRAGLNTEAFF; CDR3 DNA: TGTGCCAGCAGACCTCGGGCGGGGCTAAACACTGAAGCTTTCTTT; clone size: -; J gene: TRBJ1-1; D gene: -; V gene: TRBV5-7
CDR3 protein: CASSWTSGRAGDTQYF; CDR3 DNA: TGTGCCAGCAGTTGGACTAGCGGGAGGGCCGGAGATACGCAGTATTTT; clone size: once; J gene: TRBJ2-3; D gene: TRBD2; V gene: TRBV27
CDR3 protein: CASTIQGAEKLFF; CDR3 DNA: TGTGCCAGCACCATACAGGGCGCTGAAAAACTGTTTTTT; clone size: -; J gene: TRBJ1-4; D gene: -; V gene: TRBV6-6
CDR3 protein: CASSQGQGGEQYF; CDR3 DNA: TGTGCCAGCAGCCAGGGACAGGGAGGCGAGCAGTACTTC; clone size: -; J gene: TRBJ2-7; D gene: TRBD1; V gene: TRBV4-2
CDR3 protein: CASGPSGANVLTF; CDR3 DNA: TGCGCCAGTGGCCCCTCTGGGGCCAACGTCCTGACTTTC; clone size: -; J gene: TRBJ2-6; D gene: -; V gene: TRBV23-1
CDR3 protein: CAISESTQGASGELFF; CDR3 DNA: TGTGCCATCAGTGAGTCGACACAGGGGGCGAGCGGGGAGCTGTTTTTT; clone size: -; J gene: TRBJ2-2; D gene: TRBD1; V gene: TRBV10-3
CDR3 protein: CATSEPTGEVNNEQFF; CDR3 DNA: TGTGCCACCAGTGAACCGACAGGGGAGGTGAATAATGAGCAGTTCTTC; clone size: -; J gene: TRBJ2-1; D gene: TRBD1; V gene: TRBV24-1
CDR3 protein: CASSLGQSTGGFF; CDR3 DNA: TGTGCCAGCAGTTTAGGGCAGTCTACCGGGGGGTTCTTC; clone size: -; J gene: TRBJ2-1; D gene: -; V gene: TRBV28
CDR3 protein: CASSPPGANTIYF; CDR3 DNA: TGTGCCAGCAGCCCCCCAGGGGCTAACACCATATATTTT; clone size: -; J gene: TRBJ1-3; D gene: -; V gene: TRBV7-9
CDR3 protein: CASSVDSGRGVTDTQYF; CDR3 DNA: TGTGCCAGCAGCGTAGATAGCGGGAGAGGGGTCACAGATACGCAGTATTTT; clone size: -; J gene: TRBJ2-3; D gene: TRBD2; V gene: TRBV9
CDR3 protein: CATSRGITDTQYF; CDR3 DNA: TGTGCCACCAGTCGAGGCATCACAGATACGCAGTATTTT; clone size: -; J gene: TRBJ2-3; D gene: -; V gene: TRBV24-1
CDR3 protein: CASSPLLSNPGEKLFF; CDR3 DNA: TGTGCCAGCTCACCCCTTCTGTCTAACCCCGGGGAAAAACTGTTTTTT; clone size: -; J gene: TRBJ1-4; D gene: -; V gene: TRBV18
CDR3 protein: CASSLVQGAYNEQFF; CDR3 DNA: TGTGCCAGCAGCTTAGTGCAGGGGGCGTACAATGAGCAGTTCTTC; clone size: -; J gene: TRBJ2-1; D gene: TRBD1; V gene: TRBV7-9
CDR3 protein: CSGRESSYEQYF; CDR3 DNA: TGCAGCGGCCGGGAGAGCTCCTACGAGCAGTACTTC; clone size: -; J gene: TRBJ2-7; D gene: -; V gene: TRBV29-1
CDR3 protein: CASSLGLAGLETQYF; CDR3 DNA: TGTGCCAGCAGCTTGGGACTAGCGGGATTAGAGACCCAGTACTTC; clone size: -; J gene: TRBJ2-5; D gene: TRBD2; V gene: TRBV7-9
CDR3 protein: CAWSHNHEKLFF; CDR3 DNA: TGTGCCTGGAGTCACAACCACGAAAAACTGTTTTTT; clone size: -; J gene: TRBJ1-4; D gene: -; V gene: TRBV30
CDR3 protein: CASSAQMNTEAFF; CDR3 DNA: TGTGCCAGCAGCGCGCAGATGAACACTGAAGCTTTCTTT; clone size: -; J gene: TRBJ1-1; D gene: -; V gene: TRBV9
CDR3 protein: CAYRGAGELFF; CDR3 DNA: TGTGCCTACAGGGGTGCCGGGGAGCTGTTTTTT; clone size: -; J gene: TRBJ2-2; D gene: TRBD1; V gene: TRBV6-5
CDR3 protein: CAWSFSGQGAAEAFF; CDR3 DNA: TGTGCCTGGAGTTTTAGTGGACAGGGGGCCGCTGAAGCTTTCTTT; clone size: -; J gene: TRBJ1-1; D gene: TRBD1; V gene: TRBV30
CDR3 protein: CASTSGGGEQFF; CDR3 DNA: TGTGCCAGCACTTCGGGGGGGGGTGAGCAGTTCTTC; clone size: few; J gene: TRBJ2-1; D gene: TRBD2; V gene: TRBV6-9
CDR3 protein: CSCWVQAQYF; CDR3 DNA: TGCAGCTGTTGGGTTCAGGCCCAGTATTTT; clone size: -; J gene: TRBJ2-3; D gene: -; V gene: TRBV29-1
CDR3 protein: CASTAGTGELFF; CDR3 DNA: TGCGCCAGCACCGCCGGGACCGGGGAGCTGTTTTTT; clone size: -; J gene: TRBJ2-2; D gene: -; V gene: TRBV4-1
CDR3 protein: CASSSSGTGITYEQYF; CDR3 DNA: TGTGCCAGCAGCTCCTCCGGGACAGGGATCACCTACGAGCAGTACTTC; clone size: once; J gene: TRBJ2-7; D gene: TRBD1; V gene: TRBV7-2
CDR3 protein: CAISETGGHEQFF; CDR3 DNA: TGTGCCATCAGTGAAACAGGGGGCCATGAGCAGTTCTTC; clone size: -; J gene: TRBJ2-1; D gene: TRBD1; V gene: TRBV10-3
CDR3 protein: CASGRRDWPTDTQYF; CDR3 DNA: TGTGCCAGCGGACGGAGGGACTGGCCCACAGATACGCAGTATTTT; clone size: once; J gene: TRBJ2-3; D gene: -; V gene: TRBV2
CDR3 protein: CATSDPGQGSGANVLTF; CDR3 DNA: TGTGCCACCAGTGATCCGGGACAGGGGTCTGGGGCCAACGTCCTGACTTTC; clone size: -; J gene: TRBJ2-6; D gene: TRBD1; V gene: TRBV24-1
CDR3 protein: CASSSLLDRNNSPLHF; CDR3 DNA: TGTGCCAGCAGCTCACTACTGGACAGAAATAATTCACCCCTCCACTTT; clone size: -; J gene: TRBJ1-6; D gene: -; V gene: TRBV11-2
CDR3 protein: CASSLLAGVGIYEQYF; CDR3 DNA: TGTGCCAGCAGCTTATTAGCGGGAGTTGGTATCTACGAGCAGTACTTC; clone size: -; J gene: TRBJ2-7; D gene: TRBD2; V gene: TRBV11-2
CDR3 protein: CASSTYTTGGETQYF; CDR3 DNA: TGTGCCAGCAGTACATATACTACAGGGGGCGAGACCCAGTACTTC; clone size: -; J gene: TRBJ2-5; D gene: TRBD1; V gene: TRBV28
CDR3 protein: CASSLRQGPPDGYTF; CDR3 DNA: TGTGCCAGCTCACTAAGACAGGGGCCCCCGGATGGCTACACCTTC; clone size: -; J gene: TRBJ1-2; D gene: TRBD1; V gene: TRBV18
CDR3 protein: CASSRQGASGNTIYF; CDR3 DNA: TGTGCCAGCAGCCGACAGGGGGCTTCGGGAAACACCATATATTTT; clone size: -; J gene: TRBJ1-3; D gene: TRBD1; V gene: TRBV7-9
CDR3 protein: CASSLALSGQMNTEAFF; CDR3 DNA: TGCGCCAGCAGCTTGGCCCTTTCGGGACAGATGAACACTGAAGCTTTCTTT; clone size: -; J gene: TRBJ1-1; D gene: TRBD1; V gene: TRBV5-1
CDR3 protein: CASSISVAGVPILYEQYF; CDR3 DNA: TGTGCCAGTAGTATTAGCGTTGCCGGGGTACCCATCCTCTACGAGCAGTACTTC; clone size: -; J gene: TRBJ2-7; D gene: -; V gene: TRBV19
CDR3 protein: CASSFQQGANTEAFF; CDR3 DNA: TGCGCCAGCAGCTTTCAACAGGGGGCGAACACTGAAGCTTTCTTT; clone size: -; J gene: TRBJ1-1; D gene: TRBD1; V gene: TRBV5-1
CDR3 protein: CASSYSTSAHYEQYF; CDR3 DNA: TGTGCCAGCAGTTACTCGACTAGCGCCCACTACGAGCAGTACTTC; clone size: -; J gene: TRBJ2-7; D gene: TRBD2; V gene: TRBV6-5
CDR3 protein: CASRQGVYEQYF; CDR3 DNA: TGTGCCAGCAGGCAGGGGGTCTACGAGCAGTACTTC; clone size: -; J gene: TRBJ2-7; D gene: TRBD1; V gene: TRBV25-1
CDR3 protein: CARRTGENYGYTF; CDR3 DNA: TGTGCCAGACGGACAGGGGAGAACTATGGCTACACCTTC; clone size: -; J gene: TRBJ1-2; D gene: TRBD1; V gene: TRBV2
CDR3 protein: CASSWAPTSGRAKDTQYF; CDR3 DNA: TGTGCCAGCAGTTGGGCCCCTACTAGCGGGAGGGCCAAAGATACGCAGTATTTT; clone size: -; J gene: TRBJ2-3; D gene: TRBD2; V gene: TRBV28